Listed below are T cell receptor beta chains from one sample, sequenced in a study of Ad26.COV2.S vaccination and SARS-CoV-2 variants. Profiling relied on immunoSEQ multiplex PCR, and the TCRdb table lists in-frame clones only, not all of them. The sample contains 300,000 to 500,000 clones, about 88% of which appear only once. Source: peripheral blood, taken in a trial of Ad26.COV2.S vaccine versus placebo. The source of these receptors is a person aged 18-60 years who received the Ad26.COV2.S COVID-19 vaccine or a placebo. The conserved cysteine and the conserved F or W are not part of the CDR3 here. The size entry is marked missing in some rows and otherwise reads once, few, many or a size class.

clone_size: NA
v_call: TRBV18
cdr3_length: 16
j_call: TRBJ1-3
cdr3_aa: ASSPLYAGSSSGNTIY

clone_size: once
v_call: TRBV3-1/TRBV3-2
cdr3_length: 14
j_call: TRBJ2-7
cdr3_aa: ASSPLGAGGVYEQY

clone_size: NA
v_call: TRBV5-1
cdr3_length: 11
j_call: TRBJ2-7
cdr3_aa: ASSLDPFYEQY

clone_size: NA
v_call: TRBV12-3/TRBV12-4
cdr3_length: 10
j_call: TRBJ1-5
cdr3_aa: ASSEGWQPQH

clone_size: few
v_call: TRBV7-8
cdr3_length: 13
j_call: TRBJ2-7
cdr3_aa: ASSFASGSSYEQY

clone_size: NA
v_call: TRBV3-1/TRBV3-2
cdr3_length: 13
j_call: TRBJ2-2
cdr3_aa: ASSHYRVNTGELF

clone_size: NA
v_call: TRBV19
cdr3_length: 12
j_call: TRBJ1-1
cdr3_aa: ATLTPGGNTEAF

clone_size: NA
v_call: TRBV19
cdr3_length: 12
j_call: TRBJ1-4
cdr3_aa: ASSRRTGTEKLF

clone_size: NA
v_call: TRBV25-1
cdr3_length: 12
j_call: TRBJ1-2
cdr3_aa: ASSDTGRGYGYT

clone_size: NA
v_call: TRBV5-1
cdr3_length: 12
j_call: TRBJ1-1
cdr3_aa: ASSLGTANTEAF

clone_size: NA
v_call: TRBV2
cdr3_length: 12
j_call: TRBJ1-1
cdr3_aa: ASSVESLNTEAF

clone_size: once
v_call: TRBV7-6
cdr3_length: 11
j_call: TRBJ1-1
cdr3_aa: ASSLAGFTEAF

clone_size: NA
v_call: TRBV2
cdr3_length: 12
j_call: TRBJ2-7
cdr3_aa: ASTRQEWSYEQY

clone_size: NA
v_call: TRBV11-1
cdr3_length: 14
j_call: TRBJ1-4
cdr3_aa: ASSLRPTGGDEKLF

clone_size: NA
v_call: TRBV15
cdr3_length: 14
j_call: TRBJ2-1
cdr3_aa: ATSRGGRKIYNEQF

clone_size: NA
v_call: TRBV28
cdr3_length: 13
j_call: TRBJ2-2
cdr3_aa: ASRPRGTNTGELF

clone_size: NA
v_call: TRBV6-5
cdr3_length: 9
j_call: TRBJ1-2
cdr3_aa: ASRQTDGYT

clone_size: once
v_call: TRBV5-4
cdr3_length: 12
j_call: TRBJ2-7
cdr3_aa: ASSLDGLAEEQY

clone_size: NA
v_call: TRBV6-2/TRBV6-3
cdr3_length: 13
j_call: TRBJ2-3
cdr3_aa: ASSPGLAGGDVEY

clone_size: few
v_call: TRBV2
cdr3_length: 12
j_call: TRBJ1-3
cdr3_aa: ASAGGRTGNTIY

clone_size: NA
v_call: TRBV27
cdr3_length: 14
j_call: TRBJ2-7
cdr3_aa: ASSPSTGILVYEQY

clone_size: NA
v_call: TRBV3-1/TRBV3-2
cdr3_length: 11
j_call: TRBJ2-6
cdr3_aa: ASSQPGANVLT

clone_size: NA
v_call: TRBV6-5
cdr3_length: 12
j_call: TRBJ2-1
cdr3_aa: ASSPTSDYNEQF

clone_size: once
v_call: TRBV3-1/TRBV3-2
cdr3_length: 14
j_call: TRBJ2-3
cdr3_aa: ASSQIKPGGTDTQY

clone_size: NA
v_call: TRBV6-5
cdr3_length: 10
j_call: TRBJ2-7
cdr3_aa: ASSLPLGEQY

clone_size: NA
v_call: TRBV7-9
cdr3_length: 13
j_call: TRBJ2-7
cdr3_aa: ASSATGGKLYEQY

clone_size: NA
v_call: TRBV3-1/TRBV3-2
cdr3_length: 9
j_call: TRBJ2-6
cdr3_aa: ASRDTGILT

clone_size: NA
v_call: TRBV2
cdr3_length: 14
j_call: TRBJ1-5
cdr3_aa: ASSPLITGDDQPQH

clone_size: NA
v_call: TRBV6-2/TRBV6-3
cdr3_length: 10
j_call: TRBJ1-6
cdr3_aa: ASSWGNSPLH

clone_size: NA
v_call: TRBV7-2
cdr3_length: 14
j_call: TRBJ2-7
cdr3_aa: ASSGTSGGPIDEQY

clone_size: NA
v_call: TRBV10-3
cdr3_length: 9
j_call: TRBJ2-7
cdr3_aa: AIATSYEQY

clone_size: NA
v_call: TRBV5-1
cdr3_length: 14
j_call: TRBJ2-2
cdr3_aa: ASSFPGGSGTGELF

clone_size: NA
v_call: TRBV5-8
cdr3_length: 12
j_call: TRBJ1-2
cdr3_aa: ASSSTGRDYGYT

clone_size: few
v_call: TRBV5-6
cdr3_length: 12
j_call: TRBJ1-1
cdr3_aa: ASKRRTDDLKAF

clone_size: NA
v_call: TRBV2
cdr3_length: 10
j_call: TRBJ1-2
cdr3_aa: ASSGSRDGYT

clone_size: NA
v_call: TRBV10-3
cdr3_length: 13
j_call: TRBJ1-3
cdr3_aa: AISDRGLSGNTIY

clone_size: NA
v_call: TRBV7-6
cdr3_length: 17
j_call: TRBJ1-5
cdr3_aa: ASSLETPKQGNSNQPQH

clone_size: NA
v_call: TRBV5-1
cdr3_length: 12
j_call: TRBJ1-2
cdr3_aa: ASSSRGEGYGYT

clone_size: NA
v_call: TRBV6-5
cdr3_length: 12
j_call: TRBJ1-5
cdr3_aa: ASSYREGRQPQH

clone_size: once
v_call: TRBV11-2
cdr3_length: 13
j_call: TRBJ2-1
cdr3_aa: ASSLVGGGAYEQF

clone_size: NA
v_call: TRBV5-5
cdr3_length: 13
j_call: TRBJ2-7
cdr3_aa: ASSLFVTATYEQY

clone_size: NA
v_call: TRBV9
cdr3_length: 12
j_call: TRBJ1-6
cdr3_aa: ASSVDQGPSPLH

clone_size: NA
v_call: TRBV5-4
cdr3_length: 12
j_call: TRBJ2-3
cdr3_aa: AVHSGGITDTQY

clone_size: NA
v_call: TRBV2
cdr3_length: 14
j_call: TRBJ1-4
cdr3_aa: ASSGDRGATGEKLF

clone_size: NA
v_call: TRBV12-3/TRBV12-4
cdr3_length: 11
j_call: TRBJ1-2
cdr3_aa: ASSLAANYGYT

clone_size: NA
v_call: TRBV6-5
cdr3_length: 11
j_call: TRBJ2-1
cdr3_aa: ASSRGLAGEQF

clone_size: NA
v_call: TRBV3-1/TRBV3-2
cdr3_length: 11
j_call: TRBJ2-3
cdr3_aa: ASSQVIGDTQY

clone_size: NA
v_call: TRBV30
cdr3_length: 8
j_call: TRBJ1-1
cdr3_aa: AWIYTEAF

clone_size: NA
v_call: TRBV10-1
cdr3_length: 12
j_call: TRBJ2-5
cdr3_aa: ASSEDVGQETQY

clone_size: NA
v_call: TRBV6-2/TRBV6-3
cdr3_length: 12
j_call: TRBJ1-2
cdr3_aa: ASSYDNSGYGYT

clone_size: NA
v_call: TRBV11-2
cdr3_length: 14
j_call: TRBJ2-5
cdr3_aa: ASSRTSGGAPETQY

clone_size: NA
v_call: TRBV27
cdr3_length: 13
j_call: TRBJ2-1
cdr3_aa: ASRYDGGPLNEQF

clone_size: NA
v_call: TRBV3-1/TRBV3-2
cdr3_length: 12
j_call: TRBJ1-1
cdr3_aa: ASSRRGLGTEAF

clone_size: once
v_call: TRBV19
cdr3_length: 12
j_call: TRBJ1-2
cdr3_aa: ASSAGTQNYGYT

clone_size: NA
v_call: TRBV5-1
cdr3_length: 12
j_call: TRBJ2-1
cdr3_aa: ASSLGLAGAEQF

clone_size: NA
v_call: TRBV6-5
cdr3_length: 11
j_call: TRBJ2-7
cdr3_aa: ASSRGRAYEQY

clone_size: NA
v_call: TRBV7-2
cdr3_length: 11
j_call: TRBJ2-7
cdr3_aa: ASSQRGVYEQY

clone_size: NA
v_call: TRBV4-1
cdr3_length: 13
j_call: TRBJ2-3
cdr3_aa: ASSQVERRTDTQY

clone_size: NA
v_call: TRBV4-3
cdr3_length: 13
j_call: TRBJ1-5
cdr3_aa: ASSQALGLFQPQH